This record looks at one T cell receptor beta chain sequence and its context. The antigen it recognizes is unknown. The germline V gene (reference sequence) sets CDR1 to SEHNR and CDR2 to FQNEAQ. The junction carries 7 bases between V and J, which are trimmed by 2 bases and 2 bases respectively. Taken from cysteine to phenylalanine, the CDR3 has 13 residues. The read is trimmed to its CDR3 DNA, 39 bases read in frame from base 1. The protocol used for the library was the immunoSEQ multiplex PCR assay. Here the immuneACCESS table is served through TCRdb, limited to in-frame sequences with V and J called. Missing clones are a known gap in these copies; in checked studies unresolved V genes cover under half, and the rest lacks a known reason. The sample's clone listing holds fewer than 200,000 clones. The top ten constitute 2.2% of the sample. This entry is derived from a study of control samples from healthy donors and cancer patients (dated by TCRdb to 2018 to 2020).

This clonotype originated in a woman aged 30 to 39 in good health. The sequenced sample consisted of blood. The sequence is built from TRBV7-9 and TRBJ2-7, with the D segment identity uncertain. CDR3 protein: CASSLRATYEQYF. The nucleotide sequence is TGTGCCAGCAGCTTAAGGGCCACCTACGAGCAGTACTTC.